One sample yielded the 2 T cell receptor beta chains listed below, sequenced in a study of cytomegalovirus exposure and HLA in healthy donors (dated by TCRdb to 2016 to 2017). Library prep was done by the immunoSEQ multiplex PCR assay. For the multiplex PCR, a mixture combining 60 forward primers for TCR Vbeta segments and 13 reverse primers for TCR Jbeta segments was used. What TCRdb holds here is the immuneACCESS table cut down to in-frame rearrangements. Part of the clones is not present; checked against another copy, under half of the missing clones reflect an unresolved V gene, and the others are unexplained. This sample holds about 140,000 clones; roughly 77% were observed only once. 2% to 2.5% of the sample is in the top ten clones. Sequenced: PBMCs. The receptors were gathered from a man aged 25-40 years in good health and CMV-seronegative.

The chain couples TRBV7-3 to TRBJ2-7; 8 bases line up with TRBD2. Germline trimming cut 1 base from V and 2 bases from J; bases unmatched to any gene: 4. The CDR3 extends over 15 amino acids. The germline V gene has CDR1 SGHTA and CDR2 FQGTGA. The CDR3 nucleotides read TGTGCCAGCAGCTTAAAAGCGGGAGCTCCCTACGAGCAGTACTTC. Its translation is CASSLKAGAPYEQYF.

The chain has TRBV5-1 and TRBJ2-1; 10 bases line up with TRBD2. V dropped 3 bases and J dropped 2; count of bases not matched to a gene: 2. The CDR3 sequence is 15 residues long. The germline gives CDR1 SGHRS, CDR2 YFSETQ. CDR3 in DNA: TGCGCCAGCAGCTCAACTAGCGGGGCCTACAATGAGCAGTTCTTC. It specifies CASSSTSGAYNEQFF.